These 5 T cell receptor beta chains were all obtained from the same sample, sequenced in a study of blood T cell repertoires in COVID-19. Profiling relied on immunoSEQ multiplex PCR, and the TCRdb table lists in-frame clones only, not all of them. The table includes fewer than 200,000 clones, about 87% detected once. The sample comprised peripheral blood. These receptors were collected from a man in his sixties with acute or convalescent COVID-19.

The CDR3 here is CASSLSLGDSNTEAFF. DNA of the CDR3: TGTGCCAGCAGCCTCTCCCTAGGGGACAGCAACACTGAAGCTTTCTTT. V gene TRBV11-3 combines with J gene TRBJ1-1, with 7 positions matching TRBD1. Germline CDR1 is SGHNT and CDR2 is YENEEA. This CDR3 has 16 amino acids. Trimming removed 5 bases from V and 2 bases from J; junction bases left unmatched: 11.

This clone was counted once. The rearrangement joins TRBV7-2 to TRBJ1-2; D remains ambiguous. The CDR3 is 16 amino acids. The germline V gene has CDR1 SGHTA and CDR2 FQGNSA. The V end lost 0 bases, the J end lost 1 base, and 12 bases lay between the germline ends. CDR3 bases: TGTGCCAGCAGCTTAGCGCTAACAGATCATAACTATGGCTACACCTTC. Translated, it gives CASSLALTDHNYGYTF.

The chain has TRBV2 and TRBJ2-7; 9 positions match TRBD1. The J segment lost 3 bases and the V segment lost 5 bases, leaving 11 bases of the junction unmatched. The CDR3 has 16 amino acids. Germline V lookup: CDR1 SNHLY, CDR2 FYNNEI. CDR3 sequence (DNA): TGTGCCAGCAGTCAAACTTTTGGGACAGGGTTCTACGAGCAGTACTTC. It yields the protein CASSQTFGTGFYEQYF.

The rearrangement links TRBV5-4 to TRBJ2-3, with 8 bases matching TRBD1. CDR1 and CDR2 (germline): SGHNT, YYREEE (reference sequence). This CDR3 spans 14 amino acids. V dropped 4 bases and J dropped 5; count of bases not matched to a gene: 6. CDR3 amino acids: CASSPDRGGDTQYF. The CDR3 DNA sequence: TGTGCCAGCAGCCCAGACAGGGGTGGAGATACGCAGTATTTT.

The chain is built from TRBV29-1 and TRBJ1-1; D is possibly TRBD1 (6 bases). Trimming left V 6 bases short and J 7 bases short, with 15 bases between. Germline CDR1 reads SQVTM; CDR2 reads ANQGSEA. This CDR3 region has 12 residues. This chain's CDR3 is CSVSQGRGEAFF. CDR3 bases: TGCAGCGTAAGTCAGGGGAGGGGTGAAGCTTTCTTT.